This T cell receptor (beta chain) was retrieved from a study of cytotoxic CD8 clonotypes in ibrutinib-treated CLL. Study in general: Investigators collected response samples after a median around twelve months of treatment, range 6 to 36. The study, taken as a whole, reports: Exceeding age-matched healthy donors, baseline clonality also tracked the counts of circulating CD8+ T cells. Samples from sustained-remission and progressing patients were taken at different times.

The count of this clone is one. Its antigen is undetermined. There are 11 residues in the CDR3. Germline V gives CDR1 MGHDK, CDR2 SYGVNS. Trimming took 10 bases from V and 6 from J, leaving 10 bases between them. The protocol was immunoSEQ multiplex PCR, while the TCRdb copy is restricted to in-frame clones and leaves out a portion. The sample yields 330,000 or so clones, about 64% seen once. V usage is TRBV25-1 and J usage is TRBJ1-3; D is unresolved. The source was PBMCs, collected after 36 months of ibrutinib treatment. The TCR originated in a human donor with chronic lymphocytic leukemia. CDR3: CATRRLNTIYF. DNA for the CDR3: TGTGCCACCAGGAGATTAAACACCATATATTTT. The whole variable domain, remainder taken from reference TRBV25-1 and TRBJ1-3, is EADIYQTPRYLVIGTGKKITLECSQTMGHDKMYWYQQDPGMELHLIHYSYGVNSTEKGDLSSESTVSRIRTEHFPLTLESARPSHTSQYLCATRRLNTIYFGEGSWLTVV.